Here is one T cell receptor beta chain with its context. No antigen is known for it. Base qualities are missing; no much larger clone stands one base away. This record comes from a study of spatial heterogeneity in lung cancer (dated by TCRdb to between 2019 and 2020). Background for the entire study: More beta-chain than alpha-chain transcripts were consistently detected, likely reflecting higher beta-chain transcript abundance. Nonsynonymous mutation counts, determined by whole-exome sequencing of tumor tissue, were related to TCR repertoire features. In the raw uncorrected reads, each unique combination of TCR and UMI appeared more than ten times on average. At surgery, 220 tumor regions, 63 to 70 matched nontumor lung samples and about 56 PBMC samples were TCR-sequenced for both alpha and beta chains. In non-small cell lung cancer, the study made a quantitative comparison of TCR alpha and beta repertoires among multiple tumor regions, matched nontumor lung and blood.

For CDR1 and CDR2, the germline V gene (reference sequence) lists SEHNR and FQNEAQ. From cysteine to phenylalanine, the CDR3 is 16 amino acids long. Left in the record is the CDR3 DNA by itself, 48 bases read in frame from the first base. Between the V and J ends, shortened by 1 base and 0 bases respectively, the junction contains 12 bases. Receptor libraries were prepared by 5' RACE. Instrument on record: NextSeq 500. In the TCR library protocol, a unique molecular identifier was attached to each TCR cDNA molecule so that PCR and sequencing errors could be corrected. On the authors' methods: TCR identification, UMI-based error correction and CDR3 extraction were all carried out with Decombinator tools. TCRs above a frequency of 2 per 1,000, corresponding to the top 1% of the tumor frequency distribution, were defined as expanded. Each repertoire was subsampled 100 times to 5,000 TCRs, after which Renyi diversity was computed with the R vegan package. CDR3 similarity networks were built from amino acid triplet string-kernel similarity, with CDR3s being connected when pairwise similarity was above 0.82. TCRdb itself trimmed the public reads at Q25 with fastp, ran MiXCR and retained productive beta chains. When rows share a CDR3 protein, they turn into one entry using the most common DNA and genes. TCRdb, not the authors, supplied the V and J calls. A total of about 50,000 distinct CDR3 sequences appear in this sample, 7.6% of them only once. The biggest ten clones account for approximately 13% of the sample.

In the paper's terms, the time point label means: sample taken at primary tumor resection. TCR sequencing used whole RNA extracted from tumor and nontumor lung tissue, or from cryopreserved PBMC samples, without cell sorting. Samples were obtained from fewer than 80 patients with early-stage, untreated non-small cell lung cancer from the lung TRACERx cohort. Patients were selected for TCR sequencing only if sufficient RNA was available from at least two tumor regions. The research as a whole found: Confirming at a functional level the hypothesis that regional TCRs recognize regional mutations was considered to require additional single-cell paired TCR alpha and beta sequencing. Ubiquitous expanded tumor TCRs were found in blood more often at tumor resection than at routine follow-up.

This sequence uses TRBV7-9 and TRBJ1-2, with no reliable assignment of the D segment. The sample here was PBMCs, taken at surgery. The TCR was taken from a female donor with early-stage non-small cell lung cancer. The nucleotide sequence is TGTGCCAGCAGCTTAGGGAGCCTAACCGCTAACTATGGCTACACCTTC. Its protein reads: CASSLGSLTANYGYTF.